A single sample is the source of the 8 T cell receptor beta chains below, sequenced in a study of T cell responses to AZD1222 COVID-19 vaccine. Produced via immunoSEQ multiplex PCR; TCRdb's table is partial and in-frame only. The sample carries more than 95,000 clones, approximately 88% recorded once. The specimen comprised peripheral blood, sampled on day 0 of AZD1222 vaccination. The receptors derive from an adult in good health.

The chain couples TRBV18 to TRBJ1-6, with D possibly being TRBD1 (5 bases). This CDR3 has 13 residues. V dropped 6 bases and J dropped 10 bases, with 13 bases sitting between them. The germline V gene has CDR1 KGHSH and CDR2 LQKENI. In nucleotides, the CDR3 is TGTGCCAGCTCTCTCGGGGGAGGGTCACCCCTCCACTTT. Translating gives CASSLGGGSPLHF.

The chain links TRBV10-3 to TRBJ1-5; no firm D call. Germline V gene sequence: CDR1 ENHRY, CDR2 SYGVKD. V lost 2 bases, J lost 8 bases, and 10 bases lay in between. This CDR3 is 13 amino acids long. CDR3: CAISEVTSEPQHF. Written as DNA, the CDR3 is TGTGCCATCAGTGAGGTTACTTCAGAGCCCCAGCATTTT.

This clone was counted ten times or more. V is TRBV4-3 and J is TRBJ1-1; D gene uncertain. In germline, CDR1 is LGHNA, CDR2 YSLEER. Trimming cost V 1 base and J 5 bases, with 14 bases left between them. This CDR3 has 15 amino acids. The CDR3 spells CASSQVRLYGTEAFF. CDR3 DNA sequence: TGCGCCAGCAGCCAAGTTAGGCTCTACGGGACTGAAGCTTTCTTT.

V is TRBV27 and J is TRBJ2-7; TRBD2 agrees at 8 bases. The CDR3 length is 16 residues. J gave up 4 bases and V 5 bases, and 13 bases lay outside the gene matches. Germline V CDR1 and CDR2: MNHEY, SMNVEV (reference sequence). This CDR3 is CASSQFGLAGPYEQYF. In DNA, the CDR3 is TGTGCCAGCAGTCAATTCGGACTAGCTGGGCCTTACGAGCAGTACTTC.

This chain connects TRBV5-1 to TRBJ1-1, with D uncertain. Germline V CDR1 and CDR2: SGHRS, YFSETQ. Trimming removed 7 bases from V and 3 bases from J, with 16 bases in between. This CDR3 region has 14 residues. The CDR3 nucleotides are TGCGCCAGCGAGGTGGGAGGTAAGGACACTGAAGCTTTCTTT. The encoded protein is CASEVGGKDTEAFF.

This clone occurred once. The chain employs TRBV18 and TRBJ2-5, with D tentatively TRBD1 (5 bases). This CDR3 spans 15 amino acids. Per germline, CDR1 KGHSH and CDR2 LQKENI. V lost 4 bases to trimming and J lost 5 bases, with 17 bases between them. CDR3 sequence (DNA): TGTGCCAGCTCACGTTACGTGGGGCCGACGGAGACCCAGTACTTC. It specifies CASSRYVGPTETQYF.

The chain carries TRBV27 and TRBJ2-7, with 12 bases identical to TRBD1. Germline trimming cut 2 bases from V and 3 bases from J; bases unmatched to any gene: 5. The CDR3 is 16 amino acids. Germline V gene data show CDR1 as MNHEY and CDR2 as SMNVEV (reference sequence). The CDR3 is CASSLRGTGGVYEQYF. CDR3 coding DNA: TGTGCCAGCAGTTTAAGGGGGACAGGGGGCGTCTACGAGCAGTACTTC.

The V and J genes are TRBV24-1 and TRBJ2-1, with a tentative D call TRBD2 (6 bases). Germline V lookup: CDR1 KGHDR, CDR2 SFDVKD. V was shortened by 11 bases and J by 0 bases, with 10 bases between the two germline ends. The CDR3 covers 13 residues. The CDR3: CASGESSYNEQFF. In nucleotides, the CDR3 is TGTGCCAGCGGGGAGAGCTCCTACAATGAGCAGTTCTTC.